This TCR beta chain was observed in a study of a mutant IDH1 vaccine in newly diagnosed glioma. Whole-study context: Treated patients had a mean age of 40.4 years and a sex split that was roughly 62% male and roughly 40% female. Beforehand, treatment had been radiotherapy, temozolomide, or both; the majority received both.

Germline CDR1 is SGHAT and CDR2 is FQNNGV. CDR3 length: 13 amino acids. V dropped 5 bases and J dropped 7 bases, with 14 bases sitting between them. Time point denoted: baseline, week 1 (first vaccination visit). Treatment denoted: pre-vaccination baseline after standard-of-care therapy. In this sample, this clone turned up a few times. Libraries were prepared by immunoSEQ multiplex PCR; TCRdb keeps only in-frame clonotypes and omits some of them. The sample records around 100,000 clones, over 75% being singletons. The sequenced sample was PBMCs, obtained from a glioma patient treated with radiotherapy, temozolomide or both. The source of this sequence is a man in his forties or fifties with glioma. Some clones in this sample may be carry-over from other donors' samples. V and J are TRBV11-2 and TRBJ1-2, with TRBD1 as a possible D gene (6 bases). CDR3 DNA: TGTGCCAGCAGCCTAGGCACAGGGAGTGGCTACACCTTC. Translated, it gives CASSLGTGSGYTF.